The 27 T cell receptor beta chains listed next were all sequenced from one sample in a study of regulatory T cells in long-lasting Graves disease. Regarding time point: newly diagnosed GD, antithyroid drugs for less than 3 months. PBMCs provided the RNA from which the TCR library was made. Relying on iRepertoire HTBI primers and Arm-PCR of CDR3 regions, the team built TCR beta libraries. TCRdb analysed the multiplex PCR reads with MiXCR anew, one entry per CDR3 protein. The profile covers roughly 560,000 distinct CDR3 sequences, with around 15% appearing a single time and about 25% taken by the ten largest. Separately, the same data were catalogued under a study of T cells in Graves' hyperthyroidism and ophthalmopathy.

Sequencing used peripheral blood mononuclear cells (PBMCs), obtained at new diagnosis, from a patient treated with antithyroid drugs. These receptors were obtained from a middle-aged woman with Graves disease.

This chain links TRBV3-1 with TRBJ1-2; D gene uncertain. The length of the CDR3 is 14 residues. V was clipped by 4 bases and J by 4 bases, with 13 bases between them. Germline V gives CDR1 LGHDT, CDR2 YNNKEL (reference sequence). The CDR3 here is CASSRTEVPYGYTF. The CDR3 coding sequence is TGTGCCAGCAGCCGAACAGAAGTTCCCTATGGCTACACCTTC.

This clonotype came up many times. The V call is TRBV12-3 or TRBV12-4, the J call TRBJ1-4, with D unclear. Deletions cut 1 base from V and 3 bases from J, with 9 bases between. The CDR3 is made up of 15 amino acids. The CDR3 loop reads CASSLGAASNEKLFF. The CDR3 DNA is TGTGCCAGCAGTTTAGGGGCAGCGTCTAATGAAAAACTGTTTTTT.

With regard to this clonotype: At one end, the junction sequence differs from germline, possibly due to a read error. The V gene is TRBV7-8, the J gene TRBJ1-5, with D perhaps matching TRBD1 (5 bases). Germline CDR1 reads SGHVS; CDR2 reads FQNEAQ. The CDR3 has 15 amino acids. Written as DNA, the CDR3 is TGTGCCAGCAGCTTAGAATCCTCTGGGGGTCAGCCCCGGCATTTT. It encodes CASSLESSGGQPRHF.

This CDR3 reads CASRSVDSGNTIYF. Written as DNA, the CDR3 is TGTGCCAGCCGATCTGTGGACTCTGGAAACACCATATATTTT. The chain employs TRBV2 and TRBJ1-3; D gene ambiguous. The germline gives CDR1 SNHLY, CDR2 FYNNEI. The CDR3 extends over 14 amino acids. The V end lost 8 bases, the J end lost 0 bases, and 11 bases lay between the germline ends.

This clonotype was observed many times. The chain joins TRBV12-3 or TRBV12-4 to TRBJ2-5; perhaps TRBD1 as D (5 bases). The CDR3 totals 17 residues. With 2 bases removed from V and 3 bases from J, the gap between germline ends came to 19 bases. The CDR3 sequence is CASSLTTPGKHEETQYF. The CDR3, as DNA: TGTGCCAGCAGTTTAACTACTCCAGGGAAACATGAAGAGACCCAGTACTTC.

The table lists this clonotype with many counts. This chain links TRBV25-1 with TRBJ1-1; D gene uncertain. The germline CDR1 and CDR2 sequences are MGHDK and SYGVNS. This CDR3 has 13 amino acids. V shed 8 bases and J shed 4 bases, with 14 bases lying between them. CDR3 sequence reads: CASSTRLATEAFF. CDR3 coding DNA: TGTGCCAGCTCCACGAGGCTTGCCACTGAAGCTTTCTTT.

The V call is TRBV3-1, the J call TRBJ1-6; perhaps TRBD1 as D (5 bases). Trimming took 0 bases from V and 6 from J, leaving 15 bases between them. CDR3 size: 17 residues. Germline V gene lookup returns CDR1 LGHDT and CDR2 YNNKEL (reference sequence). For the CDR3, the DNA is TGTGCCAGCAGCCAAGATAATGTTGGGGCATTTAATTCACCCCTCCACTTT. Protein product: CASSQDNVGAFNSPLHF.

This clonotype was counted many times. The genes are TRBV12-3 or TRBV12-4 and TRBJ2-7, with D possibly being TRBD1 (5 bases). Trimming took off 6 bases at V and 5 bases at J, with 20 bases between the two ends. CDR3 length: 15 amino acids. In DNA form, the CDR3 reads TGTGCCAGCAGCCGAACAGGACCCATACGGAACGAGCAGTACTTC. As protein: CASSRTGPIRNEQYF.

The V and J genes are TRBV27 and TRBJ1-6; the D gene is possibly TRBD1 (5 bases). The germline V gene encodes CDR1 MNHEY and CDR2 SMNVEV (reference sequence). CDR3 length equals 16 residues. V lost 5 bases and J lost 4, with 15 bases in between. DNA for the CDR3: TGTGCCAGCAGTGCGAAGGGGATGGGTTATAATTCACCCCTCCACTTT. The encoded protein is CASSAKGMGYNSPLHF.

V is TRBV6-1 and J is TRBJ2-7; the match to TRBD2 covers 9 bases. With V trimmed by 5 bases and J by 2 bases, 4 bases remained unmatched. The CDR3 consists of 14 residues. CDR1 is MNHNS and CDR2 is SASEGT in the germline V gene. The CDR3 loop reads CASSPSGVAYEQYF. The DNA for the CDR3 is TGTGCCAGCAGTCCTAGCGGGGTGGCCTACGAGCAGTACTTC.

The chain is built from TRBV7-3 and TRBJ2-2; D not certain. The length of the CDR3 is 13 residues. Germline V gene data show CDR1 as SGHTA and CDR2 as FQGTGA. V was shortened by 0 bases and J by 7 bases, with 6 bases between the two germline ends. Here the CDR3 reads CASSLTPGGELFF. In nucleotides, the CDR3 is TGTGCCAGCAGCTTAACGCCGGGCGGGGAGCTGTTTTTT.

This clonotype has at least ten counts. The chain combines TRBV12-3 or TRBV12-4 with TRBJ2-3; no firm D call. This CDR3 region has 14 residues. The ends were cut back, 5 bases at V and 2 bases at J, with 11 bases in the middle. This CDR3 reads CASSPRRITDTQYF. CDR3 in DNA: TGTGCCAGCAGTCCGAGACGGATCACAGATACGCAGTATTTT.

The table lists this clonotype with a few counts. This chain links TRBV19 with TRBJ2-2, with 7 bases that match TRBD1. The CDR3 extends over 16 amino acids. After removal of 5 bases from V and 2 bases from J, the junction contained 8 bases not matched to a gene. Germline lookup yields CDR1 LNHDA and CDR2 SQIVND (reference sequence). CDR3 DNA sequence: TGTGCCAGTAGTGCCGCAGGGGGAAGTAACACCGGGGAGCTGTTTTTT. Translation: CASSAAGGSNTGELFF.

Only a few counts were recorded for this clonotype. The chain carries TRBV20-1 and TRBJ2-1; tentatively, D is TRBD2 (5 bases). The CDR3 covers 13 residues. V lost 4 bases to trimming and J lost 4 bases, with 11 bases between them. Germline V gives CDR1 DFQATT, CDR2 SNEGSKA (reference sequence). This CDR3 is CSAMTGMYNEQFF. In DNA form, the CDR3 reads TGCAGTGCTATGACGGGAATGTACAATGAGCAGTTCTTC.

At least ten counts were recorded for this clonotype. The rearrangement uses TRBV9 and TRBJ2-1, with 8 bases identical to TRBD2. V dropped 3 bases and J dropped 8; count of bases not matched to a gene: 10. Germline V lookup: CDR1 SGDLS, CDR2 YYNGEE. CDR3 length: 15 residues. The CDR3 sequence is CASSGPGLESDEQFF. CDR3 coding DNA: TGTGCCAGCAGCGGGCCGGGACTAGAGAGCGATGAGCAGTTCTTC.

Of note for this clonotype: One base away lies a much larger clone, so this may be a sequencing read error. V usage is TRBV6-1 and J usage is TRBJ1-1; possible D gene TRBD1, 5 bases. The CDR3 sequence is 15 residues long. V lost 6 bases to trimming and J lost 2 bases, with 16 bases between them. CDR1 and CDR2 (germline): MNHNS, SASEGT. DNA of the CDR3: TGTGCCAGCAGAGACGGGGCGTTCAGAAACACTGAAGCTTTCTTT. Protein sequence: CASRDGAFRNTEAFF.

This clonotype was counted at least ten times. One end of the junction is discordant with germline, which a read error may explain. V is TRBV19 and J is TRBJ1-2, with TRBD1 matching 8 bases. The germline V gene has CDR1 LNHDA and CDR2 SQIVND (reference sequence). The CDR3 is made up of 13 amino acids. The CDR3 protein is CASSKTGDYGYTF. CDR3 coding DNA: TGTGCCAGCAGTAAGACAGGGGACTATGGCTACACCTTC.

This clonotype was observed at least ten times. The chain has TRBV19 and TRBJ1-5; a possible D gene is TRBD1 (6 bases). The V end lost 8 bases, the J end lost 3 bases, and 8 bases lay between the germline ends. Germline V gene data show CDR1 as LNHDA and CDR2 as SQIVND (reference sequence). The CDR3 runs 12 residues. The CDR3 DNA is TGTGCCAGTCAGGGGCCCAATCAGCCCCAGCATTTT. Its protein product is CASQGPNQPQHF.

The V and J genes are TRBV28 and TRBJ1-2, with a weak D call TRBD1 (5 bases). There are 12 residues in the CDR3. Trimming shortened V by 10 bases and J by 4 bases, and 13 bases separated the two germline ends. Germline-derived CDR1 and CDR2 are MDHEN and SYDVKM. CDR3 residues: CAIGGTGYGYTF. The DNA of the CDR3 is TGTGCCATCGGAGGAACAGGCTATGGCTACACCTTC.

This clonotype was seen many times. The chain has TRBV5-5 and TRBJ2-7; 7 nucleotides line up with TRBD1. V shed 4 bases and J 3 bases; nucleotides not matched to a gene: 7. The CDR3 consists of 14 residues. Germline lookup yields CDR1 SGHKS and CDR2 YYEKEE (reference sequence). The CDR3 loop reads CASSPRDRVYEQYF. The DNA of the CDR3 is TGTGCCAGCAGCCCACGGGACAGAGTCTACGAGCAGTACTTC.

The chain employs TRBV29-1 and TRBJ2-7; TRBD1 aligns across 10 bases. After removal of 6 bases from V and 3 bases from J, the junction contained 8 bases not matched to a gene. CDR1 is SQVTM, CDR2 ANQGSEA, per germline. The CDR3 totals 14 residues. The CDR3 region has the DNA TGCAGCGTCGCCTGGGGGACAGGGGACTACGAGCAGTACTTC. Amino acids: CSVAWGTGDYEQYF.

In this sample, this clonotype turned up many times. CDR3 region: CAISEGLAGGQETQYF. CDR3 DNA sequence: TGTGCCATCAGTGAAGGACTAGCGGGGGGACAAGAGACCCAGTACTTC. The chain uses TRBV10-3 and TRBJ2-5, with TRBD2 matching over 14 bases. With 3 bases clipped from V and 2 bases from J, the junction kept 2 bases outside the gene matches. CDR1 and CDR2 from the germline V gene are ENHRY and SYGVKD. The CDR3 length is 16 residues.

With regard to this clonotype: This could be a read error, since a much larger clone is one nucleotide away. The gene calls are TRBV30 and TRBJ2-7; D tentatively reads TRBD1 or TRBD2 (6 bases each). The V end was cut by 2 bases, the J end by 3 bases, with 17 bases between. CDR1 and CDR2 (germline): GTSNPN, SVGIG (reference sequence). The CDR3 length is 15 residues. CDR3 region: CAWSRGADPRYEQYF. The CDR3 DNA is TGTGCCTGGAGTAGGGGGGCAGACCCGCGCTACGAGCAGTACTTC. Using reference TRBV30 and TRBJ2-7 for the parts outside the CDR3, the full variable domain is SQTIHQWPATLVQPVGSPLSLECTVEGTSNPNLYWYRQAAGRGLQLLFYSVGIGQISSEVPQNLSASRPQDRQFILSSKKLLLSDSGFYLCAWSRGADPRYEQYFGPGTRLTVT.

This chain uses TRBV12-3 or TRBV12-4 with TRBJ2-7, with D perhaps matching TRBD1 or TRBD2 (5 bases each). Between the trimmed V and J ends, which lost 6 bases and 6 bases, there was a span of 18 bases. The CDR3 sequence is 14 residues long. The CDR3 DNA reads as TGTGCCAGCAGCCGCCGGGACCGAGGGTCCGAGCAGTACTTC. This translates into CASSRRDRGSEQYF.

This clonotype has a count of ten or more. The rearrangement joins TRBV2 to TRBJ1-1, with 7 bases matching TRBD1. The J segment lost 3 bases and the V segment lost 6 bases, leaving 7 bases of the junction unmatched. CDR1 is SNHLY and CDR2 is FYNNEI in the germline V gene. The length of the CDR3 is 14 residues. The CDR3 region is CASSRQGEHTEAFF. CDR3 bases: TGTGCCAGCAGCAGACAGGGAGAGCACACTGAAGCTTTCTTT.

In its sample, this clonotype was seen a few times. The chain has TRBV9 and TRBJ1-3, with D possibly TRBD1 on 5 matching bases. The germline V gene has CDR1 SGDLS and CDR2 YYNGEE. V dropped 0 bases and J dropped 8 bases, with 9 bases sitting between them. The CDR3 extends over 13 amino acids. CDR3 DNA: TGTGCCAGCAGCGTAGGAGGGGAGGACACCATATATTTT. Translation: CASSVGGEDTIYF.

The table lists this clonotype with many counts. The J gene is TRBJ2-1, the V gene TRBV4-1; TRBD2 aligns across 12 bases. Unmatched junction bases numbered 5, after V lost 4 bases and J lost 4 bases. This CDR3 contains 16 residues. Germline loops: CDR1 MGHRA, CDR2 YSYEKL. Written as DNA, the CDR3 is TGCGCCAGCAGCCTACTAGCGGGGGGTAGTTACAATGAGCAGTTCTTC. Its translation is CASSLLAGGSYNEQFF.